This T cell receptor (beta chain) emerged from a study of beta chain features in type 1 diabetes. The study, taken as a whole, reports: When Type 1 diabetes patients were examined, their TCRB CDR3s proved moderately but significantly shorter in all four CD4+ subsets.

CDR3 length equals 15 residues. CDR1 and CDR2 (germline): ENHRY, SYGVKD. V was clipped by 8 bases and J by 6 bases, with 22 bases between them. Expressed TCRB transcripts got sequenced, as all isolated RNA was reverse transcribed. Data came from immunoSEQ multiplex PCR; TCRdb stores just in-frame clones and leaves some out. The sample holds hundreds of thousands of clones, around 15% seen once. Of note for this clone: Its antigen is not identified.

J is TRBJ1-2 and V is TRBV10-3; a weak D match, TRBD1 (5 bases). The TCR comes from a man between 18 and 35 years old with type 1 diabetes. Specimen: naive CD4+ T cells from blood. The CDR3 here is CAIAQAGSFLNGYTF. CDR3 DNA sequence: TGTGCCATCGCCCAAGCAGGGTCCTTTCTAAATGGCTACACCTTC.